This T cell receptor beta chain was identified in a study of blood T cell repertoires in COVID-19. The germline V and J ends were trimmed by 9 bases and 3 bases, with 21 bases remaining between them. Germline CDR1 is SGHRS and CDR2 is YFSETQ. This CDR3 has 15 residues. TCRdb's table, derived via immunoSEQ multiplex PCR, lists solely in-frame clones and lacks some. The sample holds under 200,000 clones, 86% seen once. The chain combines TRBV5-1 with TRBJ2-5; D might be TRBD2 (5 bases). The sequence was obtained from a man in his 70s with acute or convalescent COVID-19. Sequenced: peripheral blood. The CDR3 nucleotides are TGCGCCACCGCGAGGGCGCCATTTGGCGAAGAGACCCAGTACTTC. Its protein product is CATARAPFGEETQYF.